This passage covers 19 T cell receptor beta chains from one sample sequenced in a study of shared clonotypes between healthy human individuals. Profiling relied on immunoSEQ multiplex PCR, and the TCRdb table lists in-frame clones only, not all of them. The repertoire includes 2 million to 3 million clones, roughly 93% of them detected once, and more than 0.35% sits in the top ten. Material: naive CD4+ T cells from PBMCs. Subset in this sample: CD45RA+ positively selected. These receptors came from a man younger than 35 in good health. Some clones in this sample may be carry-over from other donors' samples.

The genes are TRBV19 and TRBJ2-7, with 9 bases aligning to TRBD1. V was clipped by 3 bases and J by 6 bases; unmatched bases: 9. Germline loops: CDR1 LNHDA, CDR2 SQIVND (reference sequence). CDR3 length: 15 residues. CDR3 protein: CASSMKGTGIGEQYF. CDR3 nucleotides: TGTGCCAGTAGTATGAAAGGGACAGGGATAGGCGAGCAGTACTTC.

On this clone itself: Different DNA sequences within this sample yield the same CDR3. J is TRBJ2-7 and V is TRBV19; possible D gene TRBD1, 5 bases. The CDR3 covers 11 residues. Germline values: CDR1 LNHDA, CDR2 SQIVND (reference sequence). The V and J ends lost 4 bases and 6 bases respectively, with 7 bases between them. CDR3 sequence (DNA): TGTGCCAGTAGTAGAACAGGCGAGCAGTACTTC. As protein: CASSRTGEQYF.

The chain links TRBV7-9 to TRBJ2-1; D might be TRBD1 (6 bases). Trimming stripped 5 bases from V and 7 bases from J, with 18 bases between. Germline V gene sequence: CDR1 SEHNR, CDR2 FQNEAQ (reference sequence). The CDR3 extends over 15 amino acids. The CDR3 protein is CASSPRADSQNEQFF. DNA for the CDR3: TGTGCCAGCAGCCCGCGGGCGGACAGCCAGAATGAGCAGTTCTTC.

The V call is TRBV28, the J call TRBJ2-5; possibly TRBD2 for D (7 bases). The V gene lost 8 bases and the J gene lost 1 base, with 17 bases spanning the gap. Germline CDR1 is MDHEN and CDR2 is SYDVKM. This CDR3 has 15 amino acids. This CDR3 is CASLGGALAQETQYF. For the CDR3, the DNA is TGTGCCAGCCTGGGGGGGGCCTTGGCCCAAGAGACCCAGTACTTC.

The V call is TRBV28, the J call TRBJ1-1; D remains ambiguous. Trimming cost V 4 bases and J 4 bases, with 7 bases left between them. Per germline, CDR1 MDHEN and CDR2 SYDVKM. This CDR3 is built from 12 residues. CDR3 sequence reads: CASSYGRTEAFF. The CDR3 bases are TGTGCCAGCAGTTATGGCCGCACTGAAGCTTTCTTT.

The V call is TRBV9, the J call TRBJ2-1; 9 nucleotides line up with TRBD2. Germline V gives CDR1 SGDLS, CDR2 YYNGEE. V shed 0 bases and J 10 bases; nucleotides not matched to a gene: 11. The CDR3 contains 16 residues. CDR3: CASSVVGTSSSREQFF. DNA for the CDR3: TGTGCCAGCAGCGTAGTAGGGACTAGCTCTTCACGGGAGCAGTTCTTC.

The gene calls are TRBV28 and TRBJ1-2; a weak D match, TRBD1 (5 bases). Germline V gene lookup returns CDR1 MDHEN and CDR2 SYDVKM. The V end was cut by 4 bases, the J end by 5 bases, with 17 bases between. The CDR3 is made up of 15 amino acids. The CDR3 loop is CASSSSGIVGYGYTF. DNA for the CDR3: TGTGCCAGCAGTTCGTCAGGGATCGTCGGGTATGGCTACACCTTC.

The chain recombines TRBV9 with TRBJ2-1; 9 positions match TRBD2. Losses at the gene ends were 4 bases for V and 4 bases for J; bases not matched to a gene: 9. The CDR3 length is 16 residues. Germline CDR1 and CDR2: SGDLS and YYNGEE. CDR3: CASSPSGKGQYNEQFF. The CDR3 region has the DNA TGTGCCAGCAGCCCTAGCGGGAAAGGACAATACAATGAGCAGTTCTTC. The full variable domain, completed using reference TRBV9 and TRBJ2-1, is DSGVTQTPKHLITATGQRVTLRCSPRSGDLSVYWYQQSLDQGLQFLIQYYNGEERAKGNILERFSAQQFPDLHSELNLSSLELGDSALYFCASSPSGKGQYNEQFFGPGTRLTVL.

This clone came up a few times. The V and J genes are TRBV30 and TRBJ1-3; D ambiguous. Trimming cost V 3 bases and J 0 bases, with 9 bases left between them. Germline lookup yields CDR1 GTSNPN and CDR2 SVGIG (reference sequence). The CDR3 length is 14 residues. The CDR3: CAWSAGFSGNTIYF. In DNA, the CDR3 is TGTGCCTGGAGCGCCGGATTCTCTGGAAACACCATATATTTT.

This chain connects TRBV5-4 to TRBJ2-5; TRBD1 aligns across 7 bases. J gave up 9 bases and V 3 bases, and 5 bases lay outside the gene matches. The CDR3 covers 12 residues. Germline V gene data show CDR1 as SGHNT and CDR2 as YYREEE (reference sequence). Here the CDR3 DNA reads TGTGCCAGCAGCTCACGACAGGGTGCCCAGTACTTC. As protein: CASSSRQGAQYF.

This chain joins TRBV9 and TRBJ2-5; D gene ambiguous. Trimming left V 4 bases short and J 3 bases short, with 16 bases between. The CDR3 contains 15 residues. In germline, CDR1 is SGDLS, CDR2 YYNGEE. CDR3 in amino acids: CASSPERLGEETQYF. As DNA, the CDR3 is TGTGCCAGCAGCCCCGAACGACTGGGCGAAGAGACCCAGTACTTC. Variable domain in full (rest from reference TRBV9 and TRBJ2-5): DSGVTQTPKHLITATGQRVTLRCSPRSGDLSVYWYQQSLDQGLQFLIQYYNGEERAKGNILERFSAQQFPDLHSELNLSSLELGDSALYFCASSPERLGEETQYFGPGTRLLVL.

The chain links TRBV30 to TRBJ1-4, with unresolved D. Trimming cost V 1 base and J 8 bases, with 5 bases left between them. CDR3 length equals 11 residues. Germline lookup yields CDR1 GTSNPN and CDR2 SVGIG (reference sequence). The CDR3 sequence: CAWSGAEKLFF. The CDR3, as DNA: TGTGCCTGGAGTGGGGCCGAAAAACTGTTTTTT. The full variable domain, its missing parts supplied by reference TRBV30 and TRBJ1-4, is SQTIHQWPATLVQPVGSPLSLECTVEGTSNPNLYWYRQAAGRGLQLLFYSVGIGQISSEVPQNLSASRPQDRQFILSSKKLLLSDSGFYLCAWSGAEKLFFGSGTQLSVL.

The chain links TRBV19 to TRBJ2-5; weak D call: TRBD2 (7 bases). V gave up 1 base and J gave up 5 bases, with 17 bases separating them. Germline assignment: CDR1 LNHDA and CDR2 SQIVND (reference sequence). CDR3 length: 16 residues. The CDR3 DNA is TGTGCCAGTAGTATAGTAGGGGGGGGCCTAGCGGAGACCCAGTACTTC. This encodes CASSIVGGGLAETQYF. The full variable domain, completed using reference TRBV19 and TRBJ2-5, is DGGITQSPKYLFRKEGQNVTLSCEQNLNHDAMYWYRQDPGQGLRLIYYSQIVNDFQKGDIAEGYSVSREKKESFPLTVTSAQKNPTAFYLCASSIVGGGLAETQYFGPGTRLLVL.

A remark on this clone: Other DNA sequences in this sample translate to the same CDR3. V and J are TRBV9 and TRBJ2-5; D gene ambiguous. V lost 4 bases to trimming and J lost 3 bases, with 4 bases between them. CDR3 size: 11 residues. Germline V gene sequence: CDR1 SGDLS, CDR2 YYNGEE. The CDR3 protein is CASSREETQYF. CDR3 nucleotide sequence: TGTGCCAGCAGCAGAGAAGAGACCCAGTACTTC.

The J gene is TRBJ2-1, the V gene TRBV4-1; 12 bases map to TRBD2. Trimming took 0 bases from V and 6 from J; bases not matched to a gene: 9. This CDR3 contains 18 residues. Per the germline V gene, CDR1 is MGHRA and CDR2 is YSYEKL. CDR3 coding DNA: TGCGCCAGCAGCCAAGATATCCTAGCGGGAGGGCCCTCCAATGAGCAGTTCTTC. Translating gives CASSQDILAGGPSNEQFF.

The chain recombines TRBV4-3 with TRBJ2-1; D is undetermined. V was trimmed by 0 bases and J by 4 bases, leaving 7 bases between them. CDR3 length: 14 residues. CDR1 and CDR2 from the germline V gene are LGHNA and YSLEER. CDR3 bases: TGCGCCAGCAGCCAAGATCGGCGGTACAATGAGCAGTTCTTC. Translation gives CASSQDRRYNEQFF.

The CDR3, as DNA: TGTGCCAGCAGCTTAGATTTTCCGGGGGACGAGCAGTACTTC. This gives the protein CASSLDFPGDEQYF. This rearrangement joins TRBV11-3 to TRBJ2-7, with TRBD2 as a possible D gene (6 bases). Looked up from germline, CDR1 is SGHNT and CDR2 is YENEEA. Trimming stripped 0 bases from V and 5 bases from J, with 11 bases between. The CDR3 has 14 residues.

This chain uses TRBV19 with TRBJ1-3, with 7 bases identical to TRBD1. This CDR3 is 16 amino acids long. Unmatched junction bases numbered 9, after V lost 2 bases and J lost 5 bases. Germline loops: CDR1 LNHDA, CDR2 SQIVND (reference sequence). CDR3 DNA sequence: TGTGCCAGTAGTATAACAGGGGCGCGGGCTCGAAACACCATATATTTT. It translates to CASSITGARARNTIYF.

The table lists this clone with a count of one. Written as DNA, the CDR3 is TGCGCCAGCAGCCTAGAAGGACAGGTAAACATTCAGTACTTC. Its protein product is CASSLEGQVNIQYF. V usage is TRBV5-1 and J usage is TRBJ2-4, with 7 positions matching TRBD1. Germline V gives CDR1 SGHRS, CDR2 YFSETQ. The CDR3 covers 14 residues. V trimming: 4 bases; J trimming: 6 bases; junction bases outside the gene matches: 7.